This T cell receptor (beta chain) was retrieved from a study of OX40 agonist ivuxolimab in advanced cancers. The germline CDR1 and CDR2 sequences are WNHNN and SYGVQD (reference sequence). Unmatched junction bases numbered 3, after V lost 0 bases and J lost 5 bases. The CDR3 has 15 residues. Profiled with immunoSEQ multiplex PCR; TCRdb holds only in-frame clones, not every one. Found here are tens of thousands of clones, 86% of them singletons; the top ten hold under 40%. The sequence was collected from an adult with an advanced solid tumor such as melanoma, head and neck, liver or kidney cancer. Here the sequenced sample was CD4+ or CD8+ T cells sorted from blood, taken in a trial of the OX40 agonist ivuxolimab. The rearrangement uses TRBV10-1 and TRBJ2-5, with 10 bases lining up with TRBD2. The CDR3 nucleotides read TGCGCCAGCAGTGAGTCTCTAGCGGGAGTCGAGACCCAGTACTTC. This translates into CASSESLAGVETQYF.